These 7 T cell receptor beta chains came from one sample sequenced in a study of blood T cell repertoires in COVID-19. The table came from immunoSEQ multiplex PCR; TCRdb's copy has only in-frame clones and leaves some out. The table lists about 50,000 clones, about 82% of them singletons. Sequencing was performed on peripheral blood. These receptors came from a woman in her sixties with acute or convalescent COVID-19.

The CDR3 DNA sequence: TGTGCCAGCAGCTCTCGGGGGAGCACCGGGGAGCTGTTTTTT. Its protein product is CASSSRGSTGELFF. V usage is TRBV7-9 and J usage is TRBJ2-2; possible D gene TRBD2, 6 bases. The CDR3 runs to 14 residues. From germline, CDR1 is SEHNR and CDR2 FQNEAQ (reference sequence). The V and J ends lost 4 bases and 4 bases respectively, with 10 bases between them.

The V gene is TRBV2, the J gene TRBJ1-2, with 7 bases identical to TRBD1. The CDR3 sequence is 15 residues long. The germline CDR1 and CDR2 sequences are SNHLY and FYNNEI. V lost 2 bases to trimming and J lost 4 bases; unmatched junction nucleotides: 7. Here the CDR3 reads CASSERATGPYGYTF. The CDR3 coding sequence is TGTGCCAGCAGTGAACGCGCGACAGGGCCCTATGGCTACACCTTC.

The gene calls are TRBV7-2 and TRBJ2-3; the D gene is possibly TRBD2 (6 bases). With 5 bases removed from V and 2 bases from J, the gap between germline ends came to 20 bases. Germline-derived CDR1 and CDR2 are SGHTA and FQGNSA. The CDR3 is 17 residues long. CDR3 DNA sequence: TGTGCCAGCAGCCCAGTGGCGACTAGGCCCAACACAGATACGCAGTATTTT. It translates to CASSPVATRPNTDTQYF.

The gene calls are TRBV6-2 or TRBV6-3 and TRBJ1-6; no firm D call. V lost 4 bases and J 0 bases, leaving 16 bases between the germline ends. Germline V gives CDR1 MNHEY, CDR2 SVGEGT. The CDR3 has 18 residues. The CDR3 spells CASSSVGLQRSYNSPLHF. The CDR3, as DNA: TGTGCCAGCAGTTCCGTTGGACTACAACGCTCCTATAATTCACCCCTCCACTTT.

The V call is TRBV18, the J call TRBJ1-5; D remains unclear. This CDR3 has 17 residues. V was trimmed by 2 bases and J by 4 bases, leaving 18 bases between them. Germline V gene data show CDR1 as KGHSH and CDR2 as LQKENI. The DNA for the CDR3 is TGTGCCAGCTCACCATCCGGGGTTGGGCTAGGGAATCAGCCCCAGCATTTT. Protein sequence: CASSPSGVGLGNQPQHF.

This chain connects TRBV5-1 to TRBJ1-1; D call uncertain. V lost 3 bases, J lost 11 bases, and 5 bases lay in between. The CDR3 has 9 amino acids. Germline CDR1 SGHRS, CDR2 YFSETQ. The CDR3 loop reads CASSSRAFF. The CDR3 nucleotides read TGCGCCAGCAGCTCTCGGGCTTTCTTT.

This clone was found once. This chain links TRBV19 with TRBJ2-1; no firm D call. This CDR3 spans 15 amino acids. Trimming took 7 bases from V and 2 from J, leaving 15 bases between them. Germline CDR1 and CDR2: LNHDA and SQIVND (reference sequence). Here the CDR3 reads CASKLGVGTYNEQFF. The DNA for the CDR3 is TGTGCCAGTAAGCTCGGAGTAGGAACCTACAATGAGCAGTTCTTC.